This T cell receptor (beta chain) is drawn from a study of CD4 T cells in relation to SARS-CoV-2 and coronaviruses. Across the study: PBMCs were cultured with antigen for less than twelve days before TCR beta sequencing. The HLA restriction of the shared crossreactive spike epitopes was mapped. General study points: Compared with monoreactive clones, crossreactive clones showed significantly weaker SARS-CoV-2 expansion. Pre-pandemic and post-infection samples never came from the same donor.

With respect to this clone: Its target is not known.

Using immunoSEQ multiplex PCR, the repertoire was profiled, and TCRdb retains in-frame clones only, with some absent. The sample includes 20,000 to 25,000 clones, 72% of them seen just once. Before the COVID-19 pandemic, during about 2011-2019, CD4+ T cells were taken from unexposed donors. After around nine days of culture, CD4+ T cells were isolated. The source material was CD4+ T cells from PBMCs, cultured in vitro. This TCR came from a human donor in good health.

The CDR3 protein is CASRNPFSGRNTGELFF. CDR3 DNA: TGTGCCAGCAGAAATCCGTTTTCCGGTAGGAACACCGGGGAGCTGTTTTTT. The rearrangement uses TRBV7-6 and TRBJ2-2; D remains ambiguous. In germline, CDR1 is SGHVS, CDR2 FNYEAQ. The CDR3 has 17 amino acids. V was shortened by 6 bases and J by 1 base, with 18 bases between the two germline ends.